This T cell receptor beta chain was captured in a study of glioma-infiltrating T cells after dendritic cell vaccination (TCRdb year 2016). Broadly, across the study: The cohort included around 15 glioblastoma patients drawn from Phase I and II dendritic cell vaccination trials, of whom 9 were newly diagnosed and 6 had recurrent disease. Between 2003 and 2012, patients were given autologous tumor lysate-pulsed dendritic cell vaccination. The vaccine consisted of monocyte-derived dendritic cells cultured approximately seven days with IL-4 and GM-CSF, then pulsed overnight with autologous tumor lysate. Each patient was given three intradermal dendritic cell vaccine injections, spaced two weeks apart, in the arm below the axilla. Deep sequencing of TCR beta CDR3 regions was used to quantify tumor-infiltrating lymphocyte content and compare tumor and blood repertoires in dendritic cell-vaccinated glioblastoma patients. Survival after dendritic cell vaccination was correlated with TCR sequencing metrics, such as TIL content and the overlap between tumor and blood repertoires.

The immunoSEQ assay amplified TCRB CDR3 regions from roughly 2 micrograms of genomic DNA, or from all available DNA when less than that amount was available. Multiplex PCR used 60 forward primers for TCR V beta segments and 13 reverse primers for J beta segments. To estimate the number of reads per starting template, synthetic control templates were added to each sample at limiting dilution. Reads of 87 bp were generated by sequencing on the Illumina HiSeq System. In the authors' own workflow: PCR and sequencing errors were removed by merging closely related sequences with a nearest neighbor algorithm. TCR overlap was defined as the percentage of unique tumor TCR beta sequences that were also present in the same patient's peripheral blood. Not all clones reach the TCRdb copy of this immuneACCESS table, which keeps in-frame sequences only. Checked studies attribute under half of the gap to unresolved V genes and leave the rest unexplained. The V and J calls and clone size are taken from that table; D and trimming were inferred from the DNA. The sample table shows more than 55,000 clones, and 70% to 90% are seen once. The top ten clonotypes cover roughly 8.8% of the sample.

The CDR1 and CDR2 encoded by the germline V gene (reference sequence) are MNHEY and SMNVEV. The CDR3 contains 15 residues, cysteine and phenylalanine counted. Here the CDR3 DNA is all that survives: 45 bases in frame from base 1. V ends up 4 bases short and J 6 bases short, with an unmatched junction base count of 5. With regard to this clone: Its target antigen remains unknown. Per-base qualities were not stored, and no clone one base away is much larger.

Overall results and qualifications from the work: Higher estimated pretreatment TIL content predicted longer time to progression and overall survival after dendritic cell vaccination. The response model built on TCR overlap across three groups was characterized as speculative, with prospective validation still needed. The cohort was small and heterogeneous, and full blood and tumor sets were available for few patients, with initial-recurrent tumor pairs available for even fewer patients. TCR clonality showed no direct relationship with survival, which suggests that a diverse polyclonal response may matter.

This specimen's time point label, per the study, means: after dendritic cell vaccination, including at tumor progression/relapse. Selection of patients required sufficient residual fresh-frozen tumor tissue and over two years of available survival data. Molecular status otherwise varied across the glioblastoma patients, but none of them carried an isocitrate dehydrogenase mutation. PBMC were collected before vaccination, two weeks after the third vaccination, and at tumor progression if tumor progression occurred. The Qiagen DNeasy Blood extraction Kit was used for extraction of genomic DNA. The rearranged chain carries TRBV27 and TRBJ1-4; 10 bases in the junction line up with TRBD1. The source was blood, collected after dendritic cell vaccination. The clonotype comes from a human donor with glioblastoma. The bases are TGTGCCAGCAGTTGGACAGGGGGACGGGATGAAAAACTGTTTTTT. This sequence encodes CASSWTGGRDEKLFF.